What follows are 13 T cell receptor beta chains derived from one specimen sequenced in a study of cytomegalovirus exposure and HLA in healthy donors. PCR was performed using 60 Vbeta and 13 Jbeta primers. Libraries were prepared by immunoSEQ multiplex PCR; TCRdb keeps only in-frame clonotypes and omits some of them. This table holds some 30,000 clones. Sequenced: PBMCs. These receptors originate from a middle-aged man in good health and CMV-seronegative.

The V and J genes are TRBV4-1 and TRBJ2-2, with 7 bases matching TRBD1. Germline-derived CDR1 and CDR2 are MGHRA and YSYEKL. The CDR3 contains 19 residues. V gave up 0 bases and J gave up 0 bases; unmatched junction bases: 10. CDR3 sequence: CASSQDPRTGGTNTGELFF. The CDR3 nucleotides are TGCGCCAGCAGCCAAGACCCCCGGACAGGAGGAACGAACACCGGGGAGCTGTTTTTT.

The gene calls are TRBV5-6 and TRBJ2-7, with 9 bases fitting TRBD1. V was pared by 5 bases and J by 3 bases, with 6 bases of the junction left unmatched. There are 14 residues in the CDR3. CDR1 is SGHDT, CDR2 YYEEEE, per germline. The CDR3 DNA sequence: TGTGCCAGCAGACCGGGACAGGGAGACTACGAGCAGTACTTC. This sequence encodes CASRPGQGDYEQYF.

This chain joins TRBV7-8 and TRBJ1-2; no clear D gene. Germline CDR1 reads SGHVS; CDR2 reads FQNEAQ. Trimming stripped 5 bases from V and 8 bases from J, with 12 bases between. This CDR3 region has 12 residues. The CDR3: CASSTPGKGYTF. Here the CDR3 DNA reads TGTGCCAGCAGCACTCCGGGGAAAGGCTACACCTTC. Variable domain in full (rest from reference TRBV7-8 and TRBJ1-2): GAGVSQSPRYKVAKRGQDVALRCDPISGHVSLFWYQQALGQGPEFLTYFQNEAQLDKSGLPSDRFFAERPEGSVSTLKIQRTQQEDSAVYLCASSTPGKGYTFGSGTRLTVV.

The chain recombines TRBV5-1 with TRBJ1-2, with 9 bases lining up with TRBD1. Germline CDR1 and CDR2: SGHRS and YFSETQ. V gave up 4 bases and J gave up 7 bases; unmatched junction bases: 5. The CDR3 extends over 13 amino acids. This CDR3 reads CASSPGTGSGYTF. CDR3 DNA: TGCGCCAGCAGCCCAGGGACAGGGAGTGGCTACACCTTC.

J is TRBJ1-3 and V is TRBV30, with D perhaps TRBD1 (5 bases). This CDR3 is built from 12 residues. From germline, CDR1 is GTSNPN and CDR2 SVGIG (reference sequence). V was trimmed by 8 bases and J by 3 bases, leaving 11 bases between them. CDR3 sequence (DNA): TGTGCCGGGGCGGGGGATGGAAACACCATATATTTT. Translating it yields CAGAGDGNTIYF.

The gene calls are TRBV6-4 and TRBJ1-1, with 7 bases lining up with TRBD1. J gave up 3 bases and V 0 bases, and 4 bases lay outside the gene matches. Germline V CDR1 and CDR2: MRHNA, SNTAGT. This CDR3 comprises 15 residues. CDR3 DNA sequence: TGTGCCAGCAGTGACTCGGTGGACAGGTACACTGAAGCTTTCTTT. This codes for CASSDSVDRYTEAFF.

The chain joins TRBV7-2 to TRBJ2-3; D ambiguous. Germline V CDR1 and CDR2: SGHTA, FQGNSA. CDR3 size: 18 residues. Trimming stripped 5 bases from V and 4 bases from J, with 25 bases between. The chain's CDR3 is CASSQPSLDYRVPDTQYF. In nucleotides, the CDR3 is TGTGCCAGCAGCCAGCCTTCTTTAGATTACCGGGTCCCAGATACGCAGTATTTT.

The rearrangement links TRBV6-5 to TRBJ1-5; 8 bases fit TRBD1. Trimming took 5 bases from V and 2 from J; bases not matched to a gene: 5. This CDR3 comprises 15 residues. Germline V gene data show CDR1 as MNHEY and CDR2 as SVGAGI. CDR3 in DNA: TGTGCCAGCAGTGGACAGGGTATGGGCAATCAGCCCCAGCATTTT. It codes for CASSGQGMGNQPQHF.

V usage is TRBV5-1 and J usage is TRBJ2-7; D possibly corresponds to TRBD2 (6 bases). CDR3 length equals 14 residues. V lost 4 bases to trimming and J lost 3 bases, with 14 bases between them. The V gene's germline CDR1 is SGHRS and CDR2 YFSETQ. CDR3 residues: CASSGGLQNYEQYF. CDR3 bases: TGCGCCAGCAGCGGGGGACTGCAGAACTACGAGCAGTACTTC.

The rearrangement uses TRBV19 and TRBJ2-5; TRBD2 aligns across 10 bases. The CDR3 extends over 16 amino acids. After removal of 2 bases from V and 2 bases from J, the junction contained 5 bases not matched to a gene. Germline CDR1 and CDR2: LNHDA and SQIVND (reference sequence). CDR3 coding DNA: TGTGCCAGTAGTATACTAGCGGGAGAGGGTCAAGAGACCCAGTACTTC. Its protein product is CASSILAGEGQETQYF.

The chain combines TRBV7-9 with TRBJ2-2; a possible D gene is TRBD1 (6 bases). The CDR3 spans 16 residues. V was pared by 7 bases and J by 3 bases, with 18 bases between. Germline lookup yields CDR1 SEHNR and CDR2 FQNEAQ (reference sequence). The CDR3 sequence: CASISRSGEHTGELFF. CDR3 nucleotides: TGTGCCAGCATCTCCCGATCAGGGGAGCACACCGGGGAGCTGTTTTTT.

In nucleotides, the CDR3 is TGCGCCAGCAGCCAATCTAGCGGGAGGACCCGCACAGATACGCAGTATTTT. The encoded protein is CASSQSSGRTRTDTQYF. The chain is built from TRBV4-1 and TRBJ2-3; 11 bases align to TRBD2. Germline trimming cut 2 bases from V and 1 base from J; bases unmatched to any gene: 5. The CDR3 loop spans 17 amino acids. Germline V gene sequence: CDR1 MGHRA, CDR2 YSYEKL.

The gene calls are TRBV30 and TRBJ2-2; 9 nucleotides line up with TRBD1. V lost 3 bases to trimming and J lost 7 bases; unmatched junction nucleotides: 3. Germline V gene data show CDR1 as GTSNPN and CDR2 as SVGIG (reference sequence). CDR3 length: 13 residues. CDR3: CAWRGQGYGELFF. The CDR3 coding sequence is TGTGCCTGGAGGGGACAGGGTTACGGGGAGCTGTTTTTT. Looking up the rest from reference TRBV30 and TRBJ2-2 gives the full variable domain: SQTIHQWPATLVQPVGSPLSLECTVEGTSNPNLYWYRQAAGRGLQLLFYSVGIGQISSEVPQNLSASRPQDRQFILSSKKLLLSDSGFYLCAWRGQGYGELFFGEGSRLTVL.